The 10 T cell receptor beta chains reported below all come from one sample, sequenced in a study of glioma-infiltrating T cells after dendritic cell vaccination. This table comes from immunoSEQ multiplex PCR, and its TCRdb copy is limited to in-frame clones, with some not included. Here the sample spans 91,000 or so clones, less than 90% being singletons. Specified time point: after dendritic cell vaccination, including at tumor progression/relapse. The sequences come from blood, collected after dendritic cell vaccination. All receptors come from a human donor with glioblastoma.

DNA of the CDR3: TGTGCCAGCAGTTTATACAAGAACACTGAAGCTTTCTTT. This gives the protein CASSLYKNTEAFF. This chain uses TRBV28 with TRBJ1-1; D is uncertain. The CDR3 is 13 amino acids. Between the trimmed V and J ends, which lost 1 base and 1 base, there was a span of 4 bases. Germline loops: CDR1 MDHEN, CDR2 SYDVKM.

The chain combines TRBV5-4 with TRBJ2-2; perhaps TRBD1 as D (6 bases). The CDR3 covers 15 residues. Between the trimmed V and J ends, which lost 1 base and 1 base, there was a span of 8 bases. Per the germline V gene, CDR1 is SGHNT and CDR2 is YYREEE (reference sequence). The CDR3 sequence is CASSLPRGNTGELFF. The CDR3 coding sequence is TGTGCCAGCAGCTTGCCCAGGGGGAACACCGGGGAGCTGTTTTTT.

The chain joins TRBV9 to TRBJ2-7, with 13 bases identical to TRBD2. The CDR3 has 15 amino acids. CDR1 is SGDLS, CDR2 YYNGEE, per germline. The V segment lost 3 bases and the J segment 3 bases; nucleotides outside the gene matches: 3. In DNA, the CDR3 is TGTGCCAGCAGCGAAGGGACTAGCGGGATCTACGAGCAGTACTTC. Translated, it gives CASSEGTSGIYEQYF.

The chain recombines TRBV5-1 with TRBJ2-7; the D is unclear. Trimming removed 4 bases at V and 0 bases at J, with 11 bases between. Germline CDR1 SGHRS, CDR2 YFSETQ. The CDR3 spans 14 residues. CDR3 DNA: TGCGCCAGCAGCCCGACCGCAGGCTCCTACGAGCAGTACTTC. This gives the protein CASSPTAGSYEQYF.

The chain is built from TRBV7-2 and TRBJ2-2, with a weak D call TRBD2 (6 bases). V shed 6 bases and J shed 1 base, with 9 bases lying between them. The CDR3 runs to 14 residues. Germline CDR1 reads SGHTA; CDR2 reads FQGNSA. DNA for the CDR3: TGTGCCAGCAGTGGCGGGGTGAACACCGGGGAGCTGTTTTTT. Translating gives CASSGGVNTGELFF.

The gene calls are TRBV4-1 and TRBJ2-7, with TRBD1 matching over 8 bases. J gave up 4 bases and V 0 bases, and 5 bases lay outside the gene matches. Germline V gives CDR1 MGHRA, CDR2 YSYEKL. The CDR3 has 15 residues. The CDR3 loop reads CASSQDTRGPYEQYF. CDR3 nucleotide sequence: TGCGCCAGCAGCCAAGATACCAGGGGGCCTTACGAGCAGTACTTC.

The chain has TRBV11-1 and TRBJ2-3, with D possibly TRBD2 on 6 matching bases. The CDR3 is 15 residues long. Per germline, CDR1 SGHAT and CDR2 FQDESV (reference sequence). The V and J ends lost 5 bases and 2 bases respectively, with 14 bases between them. For the CDR3, the DNA is TGTGCCAGCAGCCCCCGGCTAGCGAACACAGATACGCAGTATTTT. Protein product: CASSPRLANTDTQYF.

The chain joins TRBV30 to TRBJ1-5; 7 nucleotides line up with TRBD1. Germline V gene sequence: CDR1 GTSNPN, CDR2 SVGIG (reference sequence). With 1 base clipped from V and 7 bases from J, the junction kept 4 bases outside the gene matches. This CDR3 contains 13 residues. The CDR3 DNA follows: TGTGCCTGGAGTGGTAAGGGGGCCCAGCCCCAGCATTTT. Translated, it gives CAWSGKGAQPQHF.

V is TRBV4-1 and J is TRBJ1-5; TRBD1 matches 7 bases. Looked up from germline, CDR1 is MGHRA and CDR2 is YSYEKL. The CDR3 has 18 residues. Losses at the gene ends were 0 bases for V and 3 bases for J; bases not matched to a gene: 11. CDR3 protein: CASSQDRPGGILNQPQHF. The DNA of the CDR3 is TGCGCCAGCAGCCAAGATCGGCCAGGGGGAATTCTCAATCAGCCCCAGCATTTT.

The V and J genes are TRBV7-8 and TRBJ1-1; D ambiguous. Germline V gene sequence: CDR1 SGHVS, CDR2 FQNEAQ. The V gene lost 7 bases and the J gene lost 0 bases, with 15 bases spanning the gap. The CDR3 consists of 15 residues. Written as DNA, the CDR3 is TGTGCCAGCACCCCCCGATACGGGGTGAACACTGAAGCTTTCTTT. This encodes CASTPRYGVNTEAFF.